The entry that follows covers one TCR beta chain sequence. The antigen it binds to is not known. The record has no base qualities; no much larger clone is one base away. This sample is part of a study of OX40 agonist ivuxolimab in advanced cancers. Looking at the study overall: Ivuxolimab was an agonistic, fully human IgG2 monoclonal antibody directed against OX40 (CD134), a costimulatory receptor. A male proportion of roughly 80% and a mean age of around 60 years, ranging from 23 to 79, were recorded for the dose-escalation cohort. Intravenous ivuxolimab was administered to patients every 2 weeks at six dose levels: 0.01, 0.1, 0.3, 1.5, 3 and 10 mg/kg. Prior anti-PD-1, anti-PD-L1 or anti-CTLA-4 therapy was permitted, and less than 45% of dose-escalation patients had received checkpoint inhibitors. Of the roughly 53 patients in dose escalation, 19 had hepatocellular carcinoma, around 15 had melanoma, 9 had renal cell carcinoma and 9 had head and neck cancer. The purpose of peripheral TCRbeta sequencing was to test whether ivuxolimab changed TCR sequence diversity and led to clonal T-cell expansion. The paper covers the monotherapy dose-escalation part of the phase I ivuxolimab trial, which included N ≈ 52 patients. Partial responses occurred in three dose-escalation patients: two with cutaneous melanoma and one with hepatocellular carcinoma. Paper-wide results and their limitations: In the 0.1-3.0 mg/kg groups, partial responders were among the patients with the lowest normalized peripheral clonal expansion, particularly in CD8+ T cells. After ivuxolimab, expanded clones were on average more numerous among CD8+ T cells than among CD4+ T cells. Which antigens the clonally expanded peripheral T cells were specific for was not determined. At doses of 0.1 to 3.0 mg/kg, clonal expansion of both CD4+ and CD8+ T cells in blood was seen between baseline and week 6. Low levels of normalized T-cell clonal expansion were also seen in some patients who did not respond.

Genomic DNA was extracted from sorted cells for sequencing of the TCRbeta CDR3 region. The immunoSEQ Assay was used to sequence the TCRbeta CDR3 regions. TCRdb mirrors the immuneACCESS table, restricted to in-frame sequences. Some clones are absent from its copies; in checked studies, under half trace to an unresolved V gene, and the reason for the others is unknown. For this sample the table gives 65,000 to 95,000 clones, of which 92% were detected only once. Of the sample, approximately 10% is held by the ten largest clones. V loses 5 bases, J loses 1 base, and the germline ends lie 9 bases apart. The CDR3 goes from the cysteine to the phenylalanine over 14 residues. Just the 42-base CDR3 DNA is kept, in frame starting at base 1. The germline V gene sets CDR1 to LGHNA and CDR2 to YNFKEQ. The trial excluded patients who had a history of autoimmune disease or were on systemic immunosuppression. Peripheral blood for TCR sequencing was collected from all dose cohorts at baseline, on cycle 4 day 1, and on cycle 7 day 1. The samples were taken from a phase I, first-in-human, multicenter, open-label dose-escalation trial of ivuxolimab. Adults with locally advanced or metastatic head and neck squamous cell, hepatocellular, melanoma or renal cell carcinoma were enrolled in the trial. CD4+ and CD8+ T cells were sorted separately from peripheral blood before TCR sequencing.

Specimen: CD4+ or CD8+ T cells sorted from blood, collected in a trial of the OX40 agonist ivuxolimab. The chain joins TRBV4-2 to TRBJ1-3, with an unclear D gene assignment. The source of this sequence is an adult with an advanced solid tumor such as melanoma, head and neck, liver or kidney cancer. The nucleotide sequence is TGTGCCAGCAGCGAAGGAGGTTCTGGAAACACCATATATTTT. The encoded protein is CASSEGGSGNTIYF.